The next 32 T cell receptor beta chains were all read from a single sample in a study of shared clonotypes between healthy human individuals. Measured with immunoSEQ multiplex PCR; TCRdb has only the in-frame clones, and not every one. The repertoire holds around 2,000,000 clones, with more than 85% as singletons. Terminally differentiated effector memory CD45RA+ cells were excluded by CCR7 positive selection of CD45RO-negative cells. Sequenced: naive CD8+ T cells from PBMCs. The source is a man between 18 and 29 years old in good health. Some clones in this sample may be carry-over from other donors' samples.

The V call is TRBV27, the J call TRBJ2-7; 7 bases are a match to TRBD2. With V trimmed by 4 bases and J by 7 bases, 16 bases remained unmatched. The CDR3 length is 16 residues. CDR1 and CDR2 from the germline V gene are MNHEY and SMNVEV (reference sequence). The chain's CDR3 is CASSSAAGEGQWEQYF. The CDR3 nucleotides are TGTGCCAGCAGTTCCGCTGCTGGGGAGGGTCAGTGGGAGCAGTACTTC.

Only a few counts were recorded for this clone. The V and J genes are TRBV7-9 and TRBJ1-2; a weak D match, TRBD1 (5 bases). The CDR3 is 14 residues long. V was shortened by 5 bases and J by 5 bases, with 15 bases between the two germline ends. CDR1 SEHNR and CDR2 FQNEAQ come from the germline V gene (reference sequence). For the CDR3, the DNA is TGTGCCAGCAGCCCGGTCGGACAAGTGTATGGCTACACCTTC. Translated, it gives CASSPVGQVYGYTF. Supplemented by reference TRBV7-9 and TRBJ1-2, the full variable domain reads DTGVSQNPRHKITKRGQNVTFRCDPISEHNRLYWYRQTLGQGPEFLTYFQNEAQLEKSRLLSDRFSAERPKGSFSTLEIQRTEQGDSAMYLCASSPVGQVYGYTFGSGTRLTVV.

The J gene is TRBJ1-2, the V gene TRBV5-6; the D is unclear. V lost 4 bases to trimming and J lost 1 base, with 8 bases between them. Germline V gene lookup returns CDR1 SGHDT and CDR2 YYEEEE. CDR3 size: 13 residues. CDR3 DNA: TGTGCCAGCAGCAGCGCGCATAACTATGGCTACACCTTC. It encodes CASSSAHNYGYTF.

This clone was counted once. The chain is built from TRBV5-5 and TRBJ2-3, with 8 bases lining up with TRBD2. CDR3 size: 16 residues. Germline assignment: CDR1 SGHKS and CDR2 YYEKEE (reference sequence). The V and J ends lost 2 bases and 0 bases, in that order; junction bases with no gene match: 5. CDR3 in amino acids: CASSFTSGASTDTQYF. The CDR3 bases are TGTGCCAGCAGCTTTACTAGCGGAGCTAGCACAGATACGCAGTATTTT.

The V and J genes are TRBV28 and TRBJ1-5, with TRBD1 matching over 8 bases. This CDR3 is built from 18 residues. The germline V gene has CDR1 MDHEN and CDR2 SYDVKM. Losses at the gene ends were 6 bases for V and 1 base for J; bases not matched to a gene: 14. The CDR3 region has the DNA TGTGCCAGCAGCGACCCGGGGACAGGACCGGTAAGCAATCAGCCCCAGCATTTT. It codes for CASSDPGTGPVSNQPQHF. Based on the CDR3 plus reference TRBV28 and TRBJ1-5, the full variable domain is DVKVTQSSRYLVKRTGEKVFLECVQDMDHENMFWYRQDPGLGLRLIYFSYDVKMKEKGDIPEGYSVSREKKERFSLILESASTNQTSMYLCASSDPGTGPVSNQPQHFGDGTRLSIL.

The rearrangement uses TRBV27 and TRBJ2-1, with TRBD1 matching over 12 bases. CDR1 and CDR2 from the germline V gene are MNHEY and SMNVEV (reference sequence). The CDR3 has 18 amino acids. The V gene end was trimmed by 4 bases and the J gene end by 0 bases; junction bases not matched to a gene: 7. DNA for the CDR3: TGTGCCAGCAGTTACACCCCGGGACAGGGGGCCTCCTACAATGAGCAGTTCTTC. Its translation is CASSYTPGQGASYNEQFF.

The CDR3 sequence: CASSLDRLTGTGSYEQYF. The CDR3 DNA is TGTGCCAGCAGCTTAGATAGATTAACCGGGACAGGATCCTACGAGCAGTACTTC. The rearrangement uses TRBV7-6 and TRBJ2-7; 8 bases are a match to TRBD1. The CDR3 is made up of 18 amino acids. CDR1 and CDR2 from the germline V gene are SGHVS and FNYEAQ. Losses at the gene ends were 1 base for V and 1 base for J; bases not matched to a gene: 12.

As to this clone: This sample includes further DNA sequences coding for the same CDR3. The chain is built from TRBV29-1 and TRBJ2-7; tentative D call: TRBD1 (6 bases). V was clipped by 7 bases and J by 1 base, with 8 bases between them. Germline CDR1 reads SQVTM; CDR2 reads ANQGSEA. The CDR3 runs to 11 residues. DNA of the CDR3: TGCAGCGCTAGGGGGTCCTACGAGCAGTACTTC. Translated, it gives CSARGSYEQYF.

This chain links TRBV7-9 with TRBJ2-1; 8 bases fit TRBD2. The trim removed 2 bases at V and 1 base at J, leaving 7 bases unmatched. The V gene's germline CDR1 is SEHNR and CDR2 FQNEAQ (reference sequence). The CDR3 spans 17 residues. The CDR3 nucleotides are TGTGCCAGCAGCTTACGAATTGCGGGAGGTTCCTACAATGAGCAGTTCTTC. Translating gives CASSLRIAGGSYNEQFF.

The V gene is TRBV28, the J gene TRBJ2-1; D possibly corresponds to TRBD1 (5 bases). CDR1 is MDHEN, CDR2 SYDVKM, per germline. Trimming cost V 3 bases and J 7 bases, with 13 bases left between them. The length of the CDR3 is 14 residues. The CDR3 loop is CASSFVLRTNEQFF. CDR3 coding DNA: TGTGCCAGCAGTTTTGTCCTGAGGACAAATGAGCAGTTCTTC.

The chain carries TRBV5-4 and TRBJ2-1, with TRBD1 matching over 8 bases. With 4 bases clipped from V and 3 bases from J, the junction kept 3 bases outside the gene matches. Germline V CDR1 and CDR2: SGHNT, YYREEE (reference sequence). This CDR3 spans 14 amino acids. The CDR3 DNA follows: TGTGCCAGCAGCCGGACAGGGCTCTACAATGAGCAGTTCTTC. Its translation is CASSRTGLYNEQFF.

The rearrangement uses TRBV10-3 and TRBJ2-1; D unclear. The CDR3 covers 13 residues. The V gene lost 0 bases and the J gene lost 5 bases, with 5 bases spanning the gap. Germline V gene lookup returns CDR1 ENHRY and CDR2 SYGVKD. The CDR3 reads CAISESVDNEQFF. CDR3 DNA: TGTGCCATCAGTGAGTCTGTCGACAATGAGCAGTTCTTC.

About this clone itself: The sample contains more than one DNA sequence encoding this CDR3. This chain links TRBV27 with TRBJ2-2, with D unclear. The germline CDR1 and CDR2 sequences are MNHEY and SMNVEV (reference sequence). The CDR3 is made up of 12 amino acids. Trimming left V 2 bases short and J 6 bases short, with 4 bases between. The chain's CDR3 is CASSLSSGELFF. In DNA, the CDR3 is TGTGCCAGCAGTTTAAGTTCCGGGGAGCTGTTTTTT.

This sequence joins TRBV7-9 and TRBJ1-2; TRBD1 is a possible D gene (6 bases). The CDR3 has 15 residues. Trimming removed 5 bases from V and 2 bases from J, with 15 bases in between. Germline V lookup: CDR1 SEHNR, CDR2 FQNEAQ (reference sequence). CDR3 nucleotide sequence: TGTGCCAGCAGCCCCAAGTCCACAGGGAACTATGGCTACACCTTC. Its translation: CASSPKSTGNYGYTF.

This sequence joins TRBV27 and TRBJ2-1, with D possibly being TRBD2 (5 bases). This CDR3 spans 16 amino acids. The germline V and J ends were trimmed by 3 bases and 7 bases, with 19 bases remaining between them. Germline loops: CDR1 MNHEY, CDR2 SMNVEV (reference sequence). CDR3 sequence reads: CASSFIYGRGLNEQFF. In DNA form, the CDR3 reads TGTGCCAGCAGTTTCATCTACGGACGGGGATTGAATGAGCAGTTCTTC.

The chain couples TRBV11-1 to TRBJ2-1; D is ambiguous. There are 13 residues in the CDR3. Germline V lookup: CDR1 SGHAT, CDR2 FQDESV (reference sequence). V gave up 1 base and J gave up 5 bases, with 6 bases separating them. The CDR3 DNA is TGTGCCAGCAGCTTAGTAGGAAACAATGAGCAGTTCTTC. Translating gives CASSLVGNNEQFF.

This CDR3 is CASSFPGLAGVSGANVLTF. CDR3 DNA: TGTGCCAGCAGCTTCCCGGGACTAGCGGGAGTATCTGGGGCCAACGTCCTGACTTTC. J is TRBJ2-6 and V is TRBV5-4, with TRBD2 identical over 14 bases. Germline-derived CDR1 and CDR2 are SGHNT and YYREEE (reference sequence). V was clipped by 2 bases and J by 1 base; unmatched bases: 5. This CDR3 comprises 19 residues.

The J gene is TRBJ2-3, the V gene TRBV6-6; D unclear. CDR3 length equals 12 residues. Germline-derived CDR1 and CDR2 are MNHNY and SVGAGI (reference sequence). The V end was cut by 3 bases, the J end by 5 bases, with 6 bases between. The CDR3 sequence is CASSYRLDTQYF. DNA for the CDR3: TGTGCCAGCAGTTATAGGCTAGATACGCAGTATTTT.

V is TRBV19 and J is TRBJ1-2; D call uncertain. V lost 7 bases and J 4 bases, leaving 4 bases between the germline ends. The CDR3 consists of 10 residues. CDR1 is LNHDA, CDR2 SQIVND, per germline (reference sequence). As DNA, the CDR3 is TGTGCCAGTATGGGCTATGGCTACACCTTC. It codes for CASMGYGYTF.

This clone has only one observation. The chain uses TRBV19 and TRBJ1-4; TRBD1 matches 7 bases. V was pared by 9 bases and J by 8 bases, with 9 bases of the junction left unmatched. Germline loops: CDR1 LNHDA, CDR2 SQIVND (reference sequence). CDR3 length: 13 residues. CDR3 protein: CASNRGVREKLFF. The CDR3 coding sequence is TGTGCCAGCAACAGGGGAGTAAGGGAAAAACTGTTTTTT.

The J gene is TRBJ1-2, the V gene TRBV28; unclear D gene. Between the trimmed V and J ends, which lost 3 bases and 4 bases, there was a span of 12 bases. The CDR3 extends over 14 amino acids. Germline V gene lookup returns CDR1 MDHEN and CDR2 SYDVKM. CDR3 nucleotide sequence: TGTGCCAGCAGTTTGGTTCCCGGAAGCTATGGCTACACCTTC. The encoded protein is CASSLVPGSYGYTF.

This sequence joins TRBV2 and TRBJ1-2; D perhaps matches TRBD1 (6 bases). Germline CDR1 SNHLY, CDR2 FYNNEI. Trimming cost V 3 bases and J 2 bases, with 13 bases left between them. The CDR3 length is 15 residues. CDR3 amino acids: CASSDLGHLNYGYTF. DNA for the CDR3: TGTGCCAGCAGTGATTTGGGACACCTAAACTATGGCTACACCTTC.

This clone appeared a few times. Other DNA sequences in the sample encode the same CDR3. CDR3 in amino acids: CASSIMGNTEAFF. The CDR3 nucleotides read TGTGCCAGTAGTATTATGGGGAACACTGAAGCTTTCTTT. This chain connects TRBV19 to TRBJ1-1; D gene unclear. Germline V gene data show CDR1 as LNHDA and CDR2 as SQIVND (reference sequence). The CDR3 extends over 13 amino acids. Trimming removed 3 bases at V and 1 base at J, with 6 bases between.

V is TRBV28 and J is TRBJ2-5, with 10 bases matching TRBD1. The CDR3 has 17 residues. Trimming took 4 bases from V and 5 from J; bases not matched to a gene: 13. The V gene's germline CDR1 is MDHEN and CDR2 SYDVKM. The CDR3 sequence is CASSSQYEGQGFETQYF. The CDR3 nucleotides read TGTGCCAGCAGTTCACAATACGAGGGACAGGGGTTTGAGACCCAGTACTTC.

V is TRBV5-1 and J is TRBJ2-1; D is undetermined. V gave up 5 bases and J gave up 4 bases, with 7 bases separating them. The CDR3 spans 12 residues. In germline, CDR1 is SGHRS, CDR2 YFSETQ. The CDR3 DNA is TGCGCCAGCAGACCGGAATACAATGAGCAGTTCTTC. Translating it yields CASRPEYNEQFF.

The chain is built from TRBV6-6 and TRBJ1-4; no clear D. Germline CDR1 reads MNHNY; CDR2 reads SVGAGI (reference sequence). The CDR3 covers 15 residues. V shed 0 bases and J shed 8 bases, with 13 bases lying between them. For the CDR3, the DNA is TGTGCCAGCAGTTACTCCACATCGCTACAGGAAAAACTGTTTTTT. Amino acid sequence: CASSYSTSLQEKLFF.

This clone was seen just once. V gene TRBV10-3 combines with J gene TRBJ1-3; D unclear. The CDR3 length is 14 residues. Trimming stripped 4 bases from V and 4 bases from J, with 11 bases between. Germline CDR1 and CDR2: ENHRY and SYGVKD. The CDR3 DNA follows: TGTGCCATCAGTGGCGCCGATGAGGGAAACACCATATATTTT. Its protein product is CAISGADEGNTIYF.

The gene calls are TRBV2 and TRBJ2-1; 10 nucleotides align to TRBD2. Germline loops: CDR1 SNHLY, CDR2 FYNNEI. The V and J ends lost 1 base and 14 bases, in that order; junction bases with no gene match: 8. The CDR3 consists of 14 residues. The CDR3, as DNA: TGTGCCAGCAGTGAAGGGCTAGCGGGAGAGATAAAGTTCTTC. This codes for CASSEGLAGEIKFF. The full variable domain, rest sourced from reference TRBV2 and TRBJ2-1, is EPEVTQTPSHQVTQMGQEVILRCVPISNHLYFYWYRQILGQKVEFLVSFYNNEISEKSEIFDDQFSVERPDGSNFTLKIRSTKLEDSAMYFCASSEGLAGEIKFFGPGTRLTVL.

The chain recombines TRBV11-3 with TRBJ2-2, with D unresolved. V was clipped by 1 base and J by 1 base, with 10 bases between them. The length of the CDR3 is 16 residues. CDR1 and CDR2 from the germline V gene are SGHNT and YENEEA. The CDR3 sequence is CASSLAPKENTGELFF. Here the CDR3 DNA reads TGTGCCAGCAGCTTAGCGCCGAAGGAGAACACCGGGGAGCTGTTTTTT.

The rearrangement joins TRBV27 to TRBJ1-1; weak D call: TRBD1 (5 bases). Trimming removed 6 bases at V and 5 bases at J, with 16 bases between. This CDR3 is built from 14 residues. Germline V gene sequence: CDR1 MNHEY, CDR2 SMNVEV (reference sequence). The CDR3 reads CASRERGGGTEAFF. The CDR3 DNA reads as TGTGCCAGCAGAGAGCGTGGGGGGGGGACTGAAGCTTTCTTT.

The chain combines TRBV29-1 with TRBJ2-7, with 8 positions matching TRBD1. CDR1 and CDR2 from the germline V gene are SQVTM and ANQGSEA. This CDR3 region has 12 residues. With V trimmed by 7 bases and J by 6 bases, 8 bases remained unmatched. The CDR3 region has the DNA TGCAGCGGACAAGGACAGGGCGGCGAGCAGTACTTC. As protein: CSGQGQGGEQYF.

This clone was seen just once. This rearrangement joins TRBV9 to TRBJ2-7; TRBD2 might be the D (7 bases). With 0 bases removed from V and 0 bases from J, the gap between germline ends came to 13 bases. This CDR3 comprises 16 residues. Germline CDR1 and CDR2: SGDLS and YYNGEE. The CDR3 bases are TGTGCCAGCAGCGTAGGCGGGGGCTCCAACTCCTACGAGCAGTACTTC. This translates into CASSVGGGSNSYEQYF.